This T cell receptor beta chain was obtained from a study of blood T cell repertoires in COVID-19. The wider study: In each case, the material was cDNA or gDNA derived from T cells, B-cell-depleted T cells, or PBMCs.

The CDR3 runs to 11 residues. CDR1 and CDR2 from the germline V gene are SGHNT and YENEEA. The V end lost 6 bases, the J end lost 8 bases, and 11 bases lay between the germline ends. As originally analysed: The authors estimated nucleated cell counts from reference gene primer amplification. The data were produced by immunoSEQ multiplex PCR, yet TCRdb's version contains in-frame clones alone and is incomplete. The V and J calls and clone size are taken from that table; D and trimming were inferred from the DNA. Counted here are more than 70,000 clones, approximately 86% occurring once; the ten biggest clones make up 3%.

Sequencing was done on a sample of peripheral blood. This chain connects TRBV11-3 to TRBJ2-7, with TRBD2 as a possible D gene (7 bases). The sequence derives from a woman aged 45-59 years with active or convalescent COVID-19. The CDR3 DNA reads TGTGCCAGCAGGGGCGGGGGCCAGCAGTACTTC. Its protein product is CASRGGGQQYF.